Below, 22 T cell receptor beta chains from the same sample are listed, as sequenced in a study of blood T cells in healthy people across ages. Together with a sample-barcoded 5' primer, a J-beta primer mix was included in a second PCR lasting about 7 to 11 cycles. TCRdb recomputed calls from the 5' RACE reads with MiXCR, one row per CDR3 protein. The sample has about 640,000 distinct CDR3 sequences, approximately 50% seen once. The source material was blood. These receptors originate from a man between 60 and 70 years old in good health.

The CDR3 is CASRPASRTYEQYF. In DNA, the CDR3 is TGTGCCAGCAGACCAGCGAGTCGGACCTACGAGCAGTACTTC. The chain joins TRBV6-1 to TRBJ2-7, with D hard to call. The germline V gene has CDR1 MNHNS and CDR2 SASEGT. V was shortened by 6 bases and J by 2 bases, with 14 bases between the two germline ends. The CDR3 length is 14 residues.

Here the CDR3 reads CASDRVGPLGYEQYF. As DNA, the CDR3 is TGTGCCAGCGATCGAGTGGGGCCGCTGGGCTACGAGCAGTACTTC. The rearrangement links TRBV21-1 to TRBJ2-7; the listed D gene, TRBD1, was not tested against the DNA. TRBV21-1 is a listed pseudogene. There are 15 residues in the CDR3.

The CDR3 region has the DNA TGCAGTGCTTGGGAGGGGCAGGTAGGGGAGACCCAGTACTTC. Its translation is CSAWEGQVGETQYF. The V gene is TRBV20-1, the J gene TRBJ2-7; 7 bases match TRBD2. The J call may be incorrect, as the DNA end agrees better with TRBJ2-5. This CDR3 comprises 14 residues. From germline, CDR1 is DFQATT and CDR2 SNEGSKA (reference sequence).

CDR3 in amino acids: CASSFGDRYEQFF. DNA for the CDR3: TGTGCCAGCAGTTTCGGTGACAGGTATGAGCAGTTCTTC. This chain joins TRBV12-3 or TRBV12-4 and TRBJ2-1; D possibly corresponds to TRBD1 (6 bases). The CDR3 contains 13 residues. V lost 3 bases, J lost 8 bases, and 11 bases lay in between.

This clonotype was detected only once. This chain connects TRBV28 to TRBJ2-3, with TRBD2 as a possible D gene (7 bases). Germline V CDR1 and CDR2: MDHEN, SYDVKM. Trimming took off 4 bases at V and 0 bases at J, with 14 bases between the two ends. This CDR3 comprises 16 residues. The DNA for the CDR3 is TGTGCCAGCAGTTCGCAGGGGAGGGGTAGCACAGATACGCAGTATTTT. It is translated as CASSSQGRGSTDTQYF.

This chain connects TRBV20-1 to TRBJ2-1; 9 bases are a match to TRBD1. The CDR3 sequence is 15 residues long. V trimming: 0 bases; J trimming: 7 bases; junction bases outside the gene matches: 7. Per the germline V gene, CDR1 is DFQATT and CDR2 is SNEGSKA (reference sequence). For the CDR3, the DNA is TGCAGTGCTAGAGATCCAAAGACAGGGGGGAATGAGCAGTTCTTC. This translates into CSARDPKTGGNEQFF.

This clonotype was detected only a few times. The CDR3 sequence: CSARDNRGLDEQFF. CDR3 sequence (DNA): TGCAGTGCTAGAGATAATCGGGGGCTCGATGAGCAGTTCTTC. V and J are TRBV20-1 and TRBJ2-1, with D possibly being TRBD1 or TRBD2 (6 bases each). Germline CDR1 DFQATT, CDR2 SNEGSKA (reference sequence). CDR3 size: 14 residues. The V gene lost 0 bases and the J gene lost 8 bases, with 14 bases spanning the gap.

V usage is TRBV5-1 and J usage is TRBJ2-1; 10 bases line up with TRBD2. The CDR3 consists of 16 residues. In germline, CDR1 is SGHRS, CDR2 YFSETQ. The J segment lost 4 bases and the V segment lost 5 bases, leaving 9 bases of the junction unmatched. The CDR3 here is CASSRFLAGDYNEQFF. The CDR3 DNA sequence: TGCGCCAGCAGTCGTTTTCTAGCGGGGGATTACAATGAGCAGTTCTTC.

The CDR3 protein is CATSRAGYAQYF. In DNA, the CDR3 is TGTGCCACCAGCAGAGCGGGGTACGCGCAGTATTTT. The chain recombines TRBV15 with TRBJ2-3; D possibly corresponds to TRBD2 (5 bases). V dropped 1 base and J dropped 10 bases, with 9 bases sitting between them. The CDR3 totals 12 residues. Germline CDR1 LNHNV, CDR2 YYDKDF (reference sequence).

The chain employs TRBV12-3 or TRBV12-4 and TRBJ2-1; 10 positions match TRBD2. The V segment lost 6 bases and the J segment 0 bases; nucleotides outside the gene matches: 5. This CDR3 region has 16 residues. The CDR3 bases are TGTGCCAGCAGATCTAGCGGGGGCCTCTCCTACAATGAGCAGTTCTTC. Its protein product is CASRSSGGLSYNEQFF.

For this clonotype: At one of its ends the junction is not consistent with the germline gene, which may arise from a read error. The chain uses TRBV15 and TRBJ2-1, with TRBD1 as a possible D gene (6 bases). Germline loops: CDR1 LNHNV, CDR2 YYDKDF (reference sequence). CDR3 length: 14 amino acids. DNA of the CDR3: TGTGTCACCAGCTTACAGGGCTCCCACAATGAGCAGTTCTTC. As protein: CVTSLQGSHNEQFF.

This chain joins TRBV20-1 and TRBJ2-3; TRBD2 is a possible D gene (6 bases). This CDR3 spans 14 amino acids. CDR1 DFQATT and CDR2 SNEGSKA come from the germline V gene (reference sequence). Trimming took 3 bases from V and 2 from J, leaving 12 bases between them. CDR3 protein: CSASTGLLTDTQYF. The CDR3 DNA is TGCAGTGCTAGTACTGGACTACTCACAGATACGCAGTATTTT.

This clonotype was counted between two and nine times. V usage is TRBV12-3 or TRBV12-4 and J usage is TRBJ1-4, with D unresolved. V was trimmed by 4 bases and J by 11 bases, leaving 11 bases between them. CDR3 size: 12 residues. The DNA of the CDR3 is TGTGCCAGCAGTTCCAGCCCCGGGAAACTGTTTTTT. Residues: CASSSSPGKLFF.

V gene TRBV7-2 combines with J gene TRBJ1-2, with a tentative D call TRBD1 (5 bases). CDR1 is SGHTA and CDR2 is FQGNSA in the germline V gene. V was trimmed by 5 bases and J by 5 bases, leaving 15 bases between them. CDR3 length: 14 residues. The CDR3 coding sequence is TGTGCCAGCAGCCCAATCGCGCGGGGGTATGGCTACACCTTC. Translation: CASSPIARGYGYTF.

This clonotype was seen a few times. V gene TRBV7-9 combines with J gene TRBJ2-1; 11 bases match TRBD2. Per germline, CDR1 SEHNR and CDR2 FQNEAQ (reference sequence). J gave up 6 bases and V 1 base, and 2 bases lay outside the gene matches. The CDR3 loop spans 15 amino acids. The CDR3 nucleotides are TGTGCCAGCAGCTTAGATAGCGGGGGGGCCAATGAGCAGTTCTTC. Translation gives CASSLDSGGANEQFF.

The genes are TRBV20-1 and TRBJ2-3; unclear D gene. V lost 4 bases and J lost 3, with 17 bases in between. Germline-derived CDR1 and CDR2 are DFQATT and SNEGSKA (reference sequence). There are 15 residues in the CDR3. The CDR3 region is CSATVVGLRTDTQYF. Here the CDR3 DNA reads TGCAGTGCTACCGTCGTAGGGTTACGGACAGATACGCAGTATTTT.

The sample holds a few counts of this clonotype. V gene TRBV7-9 combines with J gene TRBJ2-5; D might be TRBD2 (5 bases). The germline V and J ends were trimmed by 1 base and 4 bases, with 22 bases remaining between them. Per germline, CDR1 SEHNR and CDR2 FQNEAQ (reference sequence). This CDR3 region has 18 residues. CDR3: CASSLGEMIALTGETQYF. The CDR3 nucleotides read TGTGCCAGCAGCTTAGGGGAGATGATAGCCCTAACGGGAGAGACCCAGTACTTC.

As to this clonotype: Germline and junction disagree at one end, which may indicate a read error. The chain links TRBV20-1 to TRBJ1-5; the D is unclear. The germline CDR1 and CDR2 sequences are DFQATT and SNEGSKA (reference sequence). The CDR3 is 15 residues long. The DNA for the CDR3 is TGCAGTGCTAGAGTTCGCAGCCATAGCAATCAGTCCCAGCATTTT. Its translation is CSARVRSHSNQSQHF.

This clonotype was seen many times. J is TRBJ1-2 and V is TRBV7-2; TRBD1 is a possible D gene (6 bases). V lost 1 base, J lost 8 bases, and 11 bases lay in between. The CDR3 is 13 residues long. Germline values: CDR1 SGHTA, CDR2 FQGNSA. In DNA form, the CDR3 reads TGTGCCAGCAGCTTAGATAACAGGGTGGGCTACACCTTC. Its protein is CASSLDNRVGYTF. The full variable domain, completed using reference TRBV7-2 and TRBJ1-2, is GAGVSQSPSNKVTEKGKDVELRCDPISGHTALYWYRQSLGQGLEFLIYFQGNSAPDKSGLPSDRFSAERTGGSVSTLTIQRTQQEDSAVYLCASSLDNRVGYTFGSGTRLTVV.

J is TRBJ2-7 and V is TRBV27, with D unresolved. CDR1 and CDR2 (germline): MNHEY, SMNVEV (reference sequence). V was shortened by 7 bases and J by 0 bases, with 25 bases between the two germline ends. The CDR3 totals 18 residues. CDR3 loop: CASTLGSGPTLSSYEQYF. CDR3 nucleotides: TGTGCCAGCACCCTAGGGTCAGGCCCAACACTAAGCTCCTACGAGCAGTACTTC.

This rearrangement joins TRBV3-1 to TRBJ2-7; TRBD1 might be the D (5 bases). Per germline, CDR1 LGHDT and CDR2 YNNKEL (reference sequence). CDR3 length: 14 amino acids. Trimming took 4 bases from V and 2 from J, leaving 12 bases between them. CDR3 bases: TGTGCCAGCAGCCTCGACAGTCAAGCCTACGAGCAGTACTTC. Translation: CASSLDSQAYEQYF.

This chain joins TRBV5-4 and TRBJ2-1; 8 bases fit TRBD1. The CDR3 has 15 residues. Germline loops: CDR1 SGHNT, CDR2 YYREEE (reference sequence). Trimming took 3 bases from V and 2 from J; bases not matched to a gene: 4. The CDR3 DNA reads TGTGCCAGCAGCTACCGACAGGGGACCTACAATGAGCAGTTCTTC. Protein product: CASSYRQGTYNEQFF.